This T cell receptor (beta chain) was sequenced during a study of PD-L1 blockade in urothelial cancer. Study summary: Previous chemotherapy exposure amounted to 0 to 3 regimens for patients. Once treatment had started, blood was analyzed at 3 weeks (second dose) and again at 6 weeks.

Profiling relied on immunoSEQ multiplex PCR, and the TCRdb table lists in-frame clones only, not all of them. This sample yields under 80,000 clones, of which approximately 80% are seen a single time; 4.5% to 6% belongs to the top ten. Germline assignment: CDR1 LGHNA and CDR2 YSLEER. The CDR3 extends over 14 amino acids. Trimming removed 0 bases from V and 10 bases from J, with 15 bases in between. Specified time point: pretreatment peripheral blood. Only a few counts were recorded for this clone. The rearrangement links TRBV4-3 to TRBJ1-1, with no clear D. The TCR was taken from a man aged 70 or older with urothelial cancer. Sample: PBMCs, taken around atezolizumab (anti-PD-L1) treatment. The CDR3: CASSQDSQISAAFF. In DNA form, the CDR3 reads TGCGCCAGCAGCCAAGATAGCCAGATAAGCGCAGCTTTCTTT.